This T cell receptor (beta chain) was found in a study of memory CD4+ T cells and cytomegalovirus serostatus. Whole-study findings and limits: Repertoires predicted CMV serostatus with median bootstrapped AUC of approximately 0.94.

V lost 2 bases to trimming and J lost 0 bases, with 13 bases between them. Germline values: CDR1 SGDLS, CDR2 YYNGEE. The CDR3 sequence is 16 residues long. Clones were read by immunoSEQ multiplex PCR, and TCRdb kept only the in-frame ones, dropping some. The data show tens of thousands of clones, roughly 80% seen once. Single viable CD3+CD4+CD8-CD45RO+ cells were sorted as the memory CD4+ T cells. This clone has only one observation. Its cognate antigen is unknown. This TCR derives from an adult in good health and CMV-seronegative. The genes are TRBV9 and TRBJ2-3; D gene ambiguous. The sequencing input was memory CD4+ T cells from blood. CDR3 protein: CASSVNSEISTDTQYF. The CDR3 DNA sequence: TGTGCCAGCAGCGTCAACTCGGAGATTAGCACAGATACGCAGTATTTT.